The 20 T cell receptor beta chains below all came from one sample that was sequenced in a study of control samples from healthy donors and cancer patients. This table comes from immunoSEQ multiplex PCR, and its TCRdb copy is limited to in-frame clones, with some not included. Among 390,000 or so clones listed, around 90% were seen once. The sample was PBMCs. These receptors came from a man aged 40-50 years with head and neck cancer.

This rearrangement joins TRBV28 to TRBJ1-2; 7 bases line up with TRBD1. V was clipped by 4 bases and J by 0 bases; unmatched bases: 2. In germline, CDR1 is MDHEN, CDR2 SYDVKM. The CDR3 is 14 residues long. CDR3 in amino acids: CASSSTGTNYGYTF. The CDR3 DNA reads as TGTGCCAGCAGTTCGACAGGGACTAACTATGGCTACACCTTC.

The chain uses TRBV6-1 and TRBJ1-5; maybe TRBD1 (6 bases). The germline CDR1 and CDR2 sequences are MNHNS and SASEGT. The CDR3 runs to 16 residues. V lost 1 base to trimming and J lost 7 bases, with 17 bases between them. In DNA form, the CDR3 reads TGTGCCAGCAGTGAAGGTGTCAGGGGATGGCACCAGCCCCAGCATTTT. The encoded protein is CASSEGVRGWHQPQHF.

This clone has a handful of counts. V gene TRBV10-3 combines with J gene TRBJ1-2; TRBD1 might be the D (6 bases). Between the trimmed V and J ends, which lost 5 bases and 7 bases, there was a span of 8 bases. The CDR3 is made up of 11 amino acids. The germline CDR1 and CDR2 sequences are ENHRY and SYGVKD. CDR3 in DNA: TGTGCCATCAGTACAGGGTCTGGCTACACCTTC. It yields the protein CAISTGSGYTF.

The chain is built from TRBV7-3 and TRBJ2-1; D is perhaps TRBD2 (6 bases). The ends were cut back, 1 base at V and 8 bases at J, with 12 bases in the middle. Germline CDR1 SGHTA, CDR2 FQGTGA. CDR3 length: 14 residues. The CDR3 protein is CASSLSGANYEQFF. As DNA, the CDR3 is TGTGCCAGCAGCTTAAGCGGGGCAAACTATGAGCAGTTCTTC. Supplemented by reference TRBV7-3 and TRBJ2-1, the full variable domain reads GAGVSQTPSNKVTEKGKYVELRCDPISGHTALYWYRQSLGQGPEFLIYFQGTGAADDSGLPNDRFFAVRPEGSVSTLKIQRTERGDSAVYLCASSLSGANYEQFFGPGTRLTVL.

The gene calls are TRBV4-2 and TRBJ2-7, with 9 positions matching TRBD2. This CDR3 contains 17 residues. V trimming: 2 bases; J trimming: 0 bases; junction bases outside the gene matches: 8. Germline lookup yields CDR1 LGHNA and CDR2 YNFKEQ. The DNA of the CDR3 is TGTGCCAGCAGCCAACCCACTAGCGGGTATCTCTCCTACGAGCAGTACTTC. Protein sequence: CASSQPTSGYLSYEQYF.

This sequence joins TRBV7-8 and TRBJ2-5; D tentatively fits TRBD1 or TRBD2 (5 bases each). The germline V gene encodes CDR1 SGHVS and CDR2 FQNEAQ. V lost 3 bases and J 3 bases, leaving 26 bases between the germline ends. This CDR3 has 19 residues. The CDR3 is CASSFGRSGGRVGKETQYF. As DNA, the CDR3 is TGTGCCAGCAGCTTCGGGCGCAGTGGCGGCAGGGTCGGGAAAGAGACCCAGTACTTC. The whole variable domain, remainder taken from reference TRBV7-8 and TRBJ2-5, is GAGVSQSPRYKVAKRGQDVALRCDPISGHVSLFWYQQALGQGPEFLTYFQNEAQLDKSGLPSDRFFAERPEGSVSTLKIQRTQQEDSAVYLCASSFGRSGGRVGKETQYFGPGTRLLVL.

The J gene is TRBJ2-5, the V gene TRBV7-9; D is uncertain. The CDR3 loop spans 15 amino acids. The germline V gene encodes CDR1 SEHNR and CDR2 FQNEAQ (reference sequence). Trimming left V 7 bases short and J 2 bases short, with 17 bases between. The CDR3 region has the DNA TGTGCCAGCACCCCCGGATGGACGGAGCAAGAGACCCAGTACTTC. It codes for CASTPGWTEQETQYF. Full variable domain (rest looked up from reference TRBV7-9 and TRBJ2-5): DTGVSQNPRHKITKRGQNVTFRCDPISEHNRLYWYRQTLGQGPEFLTYFQNEAQLEKSRLLSDRFSAERPKGSFSTLEIQRTEQGDSAMYLCASTPGWTEQETQYFGPGTRLLVL.

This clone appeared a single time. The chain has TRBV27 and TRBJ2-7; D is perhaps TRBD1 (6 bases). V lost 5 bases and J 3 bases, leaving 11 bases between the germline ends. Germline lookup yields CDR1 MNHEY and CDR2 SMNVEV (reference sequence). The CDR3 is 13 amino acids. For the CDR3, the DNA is TGTGCCAGCAGTAGACAGGTTTTCTACGAGCAGTACTTC. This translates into CASSRQVFYEQYF.

The CDR3: CASSVGQGFLYEQYF. In DNA, the CDR3 is TGTGCCAGCAGCGTGGGACAGGGGTTCCTCTACGAGCAGTACTTC. The chain carries TRBV7-9 and TRBJ2-7, with TRBD1 matching 10 bases. CDR3 length: 15 residues. Germline trimming cut 5 bases from V and 3 bases from J; bases unmatched to any gene: 7. The V gene's germline CDR1 is SEHNR and CDR2 FQNEAQ (reference sequence). The full variable domain, completed using reference TRBV7-9 and TRBJ2-7, is DTGVSQNPRHKITKRGQNVTFRCDPISEHNRLYWYRQTLGQGPEFLTYFQNEAQLEKSRLLSDRFSAERPKGSFSTLEIQRTEQGDSAMYLCASSVGQGFLYEQYFGPGTRLTVT.

The CDR3 region has the DNA TGCGCCAGCAGCACTATAGCGGGTAACACCGGGGAGCTGTTTTTT. Its translation: CASSTIAGNTGELFF. This rearrangement joins TRBV5-1 to TRBJ2-2; 7 positions agree with TRBD2. J was trimmed by 2 bases and V by 4 bases; bases with no gene match: 5. The CDR3 contains 15 residues. Germline-derived CDR1 and CDR2 are SGHRS and YFSETQ. The entire variable domain, with the rest obtained from reference TRBV5-1 and TRBJ2-2, is as follows: KAGVTQTPRYLIKTRGQQVTLSCSPISGHRSVSWYQQTPGQGLQFLFEYFSETQRNKGNFPGRFSGRQFSNSRSEMNVSTLELGDSALYLCASSTIAGNTGELFFGEGSRLTVL.

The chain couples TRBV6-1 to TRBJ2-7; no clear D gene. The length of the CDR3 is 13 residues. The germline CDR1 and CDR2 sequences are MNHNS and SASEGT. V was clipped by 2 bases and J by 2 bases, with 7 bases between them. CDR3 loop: CASSELRAYEQYF. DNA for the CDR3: TGTGCCAGCAGTGAATTAAGGGCCTACGAGCAGTACTTC.

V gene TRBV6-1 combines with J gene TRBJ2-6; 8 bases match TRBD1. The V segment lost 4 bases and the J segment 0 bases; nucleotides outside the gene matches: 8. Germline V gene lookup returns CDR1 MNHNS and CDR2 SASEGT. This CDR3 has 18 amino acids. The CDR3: CASSGDRGGLSGANVLTF. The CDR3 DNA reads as TGTGCCAGCAGTGGCGACAGGGGTGGGCTCTCTGGGGCCAACGTCCTGACTTTC.

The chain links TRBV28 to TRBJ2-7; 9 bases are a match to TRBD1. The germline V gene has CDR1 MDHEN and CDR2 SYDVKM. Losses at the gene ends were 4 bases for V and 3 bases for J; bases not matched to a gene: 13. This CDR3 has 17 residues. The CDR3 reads CASSSSGSGQGGYEQYF. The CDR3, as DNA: TGTGCCAGCAGTTCAAGTGGGTCGGGACAGGGTGGCTACGAGCAGTACTTC.

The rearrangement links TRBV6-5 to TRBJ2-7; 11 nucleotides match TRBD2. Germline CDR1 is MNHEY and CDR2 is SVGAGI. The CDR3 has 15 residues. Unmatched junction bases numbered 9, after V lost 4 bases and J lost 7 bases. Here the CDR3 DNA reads TGTGCCAGCAGTTCCCGACTAGCGGGGCCCACGGAGCAGTACTTC. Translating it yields CASSSRLAGPTEQYF.

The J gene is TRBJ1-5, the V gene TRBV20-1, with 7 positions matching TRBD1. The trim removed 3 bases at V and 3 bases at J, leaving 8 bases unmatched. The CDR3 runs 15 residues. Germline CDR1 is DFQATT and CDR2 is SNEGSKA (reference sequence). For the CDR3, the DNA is TGCAGTGCTAGTCCAGGGGGAAAGGTCAATCAGCCCCAGCATTTT. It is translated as CSASPGGKVNQPQHF.

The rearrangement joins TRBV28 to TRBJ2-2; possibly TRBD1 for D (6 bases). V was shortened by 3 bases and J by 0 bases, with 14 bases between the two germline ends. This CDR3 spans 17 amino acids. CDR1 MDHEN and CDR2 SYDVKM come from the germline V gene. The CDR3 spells CASSLGAGPTNTGELFF. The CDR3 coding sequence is TGTGCCAGCAGTTTGGGGGCGGGCCCTACGAACACCGGGGAGCTGTTTTTT.

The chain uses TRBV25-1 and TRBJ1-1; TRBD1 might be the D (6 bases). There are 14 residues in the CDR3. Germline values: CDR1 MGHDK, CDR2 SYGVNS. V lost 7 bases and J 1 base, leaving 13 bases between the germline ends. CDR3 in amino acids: CASTAGHPNTEAFF. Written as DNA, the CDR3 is TGTGCCAGCACAGCGGGACATCCGAACACTGAAGCTTTCTTT.

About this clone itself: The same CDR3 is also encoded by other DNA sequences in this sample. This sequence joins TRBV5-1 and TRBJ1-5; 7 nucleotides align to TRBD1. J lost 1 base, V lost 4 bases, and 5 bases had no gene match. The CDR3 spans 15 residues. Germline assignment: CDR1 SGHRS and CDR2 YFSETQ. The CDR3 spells CASSPGTESNQPQHF. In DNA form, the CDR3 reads TGCGCCAGCAGCCCAGGGACAGAGAGCAATCAGCCCCAGCATTTT. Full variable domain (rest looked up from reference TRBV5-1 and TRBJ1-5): KAGVTQTPRYLIKTRGQQVTLSCSPISGHRSVSWYQQTPGQGLQFLFEYFSETQRNKGNFPGRFSGRQFSNSRSEMNVSTLELGDSALYLCASSPGTESNQPQHFGDGTRLSIL.

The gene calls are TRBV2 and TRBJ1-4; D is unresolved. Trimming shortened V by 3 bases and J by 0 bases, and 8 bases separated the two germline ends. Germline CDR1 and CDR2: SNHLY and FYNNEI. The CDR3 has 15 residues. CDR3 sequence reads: CASSESVATNEKLFF. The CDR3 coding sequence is TGTGCCAGCAGTGAGTCGGTTGCAACTAATGAAAAACTGTTTTTT. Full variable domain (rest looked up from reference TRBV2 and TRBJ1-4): EPEVTQTPSHQVTQMGQEVILRCVPISNHLYFYWYRQILGQKVEFLVSFYNNEISEKSEIFDDQFSVERPDGSNFTLKIRSTKLEDSAMYFCASSESVATNEKLFFGSGTQLSVL.

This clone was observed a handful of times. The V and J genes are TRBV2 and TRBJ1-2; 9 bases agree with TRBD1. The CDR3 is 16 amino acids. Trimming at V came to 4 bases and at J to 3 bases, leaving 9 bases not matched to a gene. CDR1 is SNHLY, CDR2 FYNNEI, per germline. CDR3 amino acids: CASSGDRGWGDYGYTF. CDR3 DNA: TGTGCCAGCAGTGGAGACAGGGGGTGGGGAGACTATGGCTACACCTTC.